The 8 T cell receptor beta chains below all came from one sample that was sequenced in a study of blood T cell repertoires in COVID-19. Libraries were prepared by immunoSEQ multiplex PCR; TCRdb keeps only in-frame clonotypes and omits some of them. The sample lists about half a million clones; about 88% were seen once. The sequenced material came from PBMCs or T cells enriched from blood (not recorded which). These receptors came from a woman in her fifties or sixties who had recovered from COVID-19.

The sample holds one count of this clone. The gene calls are TRBV30 and TRBJ2-2; 7 bases line up with TRBD1. CDR3 length: 11 amino acids. Germline assignment: CDR1 GTSNPN and CDR2 SVGIG (reference sequence). V lost 4 bases and J lost 7; bases outside the gene matches: 0. The CDR3 DNA reads as TGTGCCTGGACAGGGGGCGGGGAGCTGTTTTTT. Residues: CAWTGGGELFF.

The chain combines TRBV5-1 with TRBJ2-2; 12 bases align to TRBD2. Germline V gives CDR1 SGHRS, CDR2 YFSETQ. The CDR3 sequence is 18 residues long. V gave up 0 bases and J gave up 5 bases; unmatched junction bases: 8. Written as DNA, the CDR3 is TGCGCCAGCAGCTTGGGACTAGCGGGGGACCTGGGGACCGGGGAGCTGTTTTTT. The encoded protein is CASSLGLAGDLGTGELFF.

This clone was detected only once. The chain links TRBV2 to TRBJ1-2, with D unresolved. V shed 6 bases and J shed 4 bases, with 21 bases lying between them. This CDR3 spans 16 amino acids. From germline, CDR1 is SNHLY and CDR2 FYNNEI. The CDR3 region has the DNA TGTGCCAGCAGCGTCTCTTCTGACATCTTAGTCTATGGCTACACCTTC. This translates into CASSVSSDILVYGYTF.

This chain connects TRBV11-2 to TRBJ1-5, with no clear D. This CDR3 spans 15 amino acids. Germline assignment: CDR1 SGHAT and CDR2 FQNNGV. With 5 bases removed from V and 2 bases from J, the gap between germline ends came to 13 bases. The CDR3 sequence is CASSDVTIGNQPQHF. In DNA form, the CDR3 reads TGTGCCAGCAGCGACGTAACTATTGGCAATCAGCCCCAGCATTTT.

The V gene is TRBV9, the J gene TRBJ2-3; no firm D call. The CDR3 is 15 amino acids. Trimming left V 3 bases short and J 2 bases short, with 13 bases between. The germline V gene encodes CDR1 SGDLS and CDR2 YYNGEE. DNA of the CDR3: TGTGCCAGCAGCGGGAGCAGCCTTCACACAGATACGCAGTATTTT. Its translation is CASSGSSLHTDTQYF.

The V gene is TRBV5-8, the J gene TRBJ2-1; TRBD1 aligns across 9 bases. The length of the CDR3 is 15 residues. V was pared by 1 base and J by 8 bases, with 7 bases of the junction left unmatched. CDR1 is SGHTS, CDR2 YDEGEE, per germline. In nucleotides, the CDR3 is TGTGCCAGCAGCTTGCCTGGACAGGGGTTTGATGAGCAGTTCTTC. Its translation: CASSLPGQGFDEQFF.

This rearrangement joins TRBV7-6 to TRBJ2-7, with 13 bases fitting TRBD2. After removal of 5 bases from V and 6 bases from J, the junction contained 7 bases not matched to a gene. From germline, CDR1 is SGHVS and CDR2 FNYEAQ. The CDR3 totals 15 residues. The CDR3 spells CASSKPGLAGTEQYV. CDR3 coding DNA: TGTGCCAGCAGCAAACCGGGACTAGCGGGGACCGAGCAGTACGTC.

This chain uses TRBV4-1 with TRBJ1-1; D is perhaps TRBD1 (6 bases). Germline V gene data show CDR1 as MGHRA and CDR2 as YSYEKL. The CDR3 has 15 amino acids. Trimming stripped 0 bases from V and 1 base from J, with 9 bases between. DNA of the CDR3: TGCGCCAGCAGCCAAGAGGGGGCCCAGAACACTGAAGCTTTCTTT. As protein: CASSQEGAQNTEAFF.